This record looks at one TCR beta chain sequence and its context. Its antigen is currently not known. Base qualities are not at hand, and no much larger clone is one base apart. The CDR3 runs 15 residues from the cysteine to the phenylalanine. Only the CDR3 portion is preserved as DNA: 45 bases, with reading frame beginning at the first base. V lost 5 bases and J lost 0 bases; the stretch between them is 8 bases long. CDR1 MRHNA and CDR2 SNTAGT are derived from the germline V gene. This entry is derived from a study of T cell changes during pregnancy in multiple sclerosis (dated by TCRdb to 2018 to 2020). Regarding the research as a whole: The study examined how the T cell repertoire changed over the course of pregnancy in women with multiple sclerosis.

Libraries were built with the immunoSEQ multiplex PCR assay. TCRdb's version of the immuneACCESS table is confined to in-frame rearrangements and falls short of the full clone set. An unresolved V gene accounts for under half of the shortfall where checked; the remainder is of unknown origin. The sample table records roughly 38,000 clones; around 92% of these occur just once. Under 2% of the sample goes to the ten largest clones. This receptor chain uses TRBV6-4 and TRBJ2-6; TRBD1 is a weak D gene call, 5 bases matching. The source was CD4+ T cells from peripheral blood mononuclear cells, collected after pregnancy. The sequence was collected from a female donor in good health, enrolled as a control in a pregnancy study. The bases read TGTGCCAGCAGTACAGACAGCTCTGGGGCCAACGTCCTGACTTTC. Its translation reads: CASSTDSSGANVLTF.